Listed here are 24 T cell receptor beta chains from one sample, sequenced in a study of cytomegalovirus exposure and HLA in healthy donors (dated by TCRdb to the late 2010s). The method behind the library was the immunoSEQ multiplex PCR assay. TCRdb took over this immuneACCESS table, retaining in-frame rearrangements with V and J assigned. Such tables are incomplete; in checked studies, under half of the missing clones stem from an unresolved V gene, and the remainder is unexplained. The sample contains about 360,000 clones, 86% of them found a single time. 0.83% of the sample belongs to the ten largest clones. Sequences were obtained from PBMCs. These receptors were taken from a woman under 30 in good health and CMV-seronegative.

The V call is TRBV29-1, the J call TRBJ2-1, with 11 nucleotides matching TRBD2. J lost 8 bases, V lost 5 bases, and 2 bases had no gene match. Germline values: CDR1 SQVTM, CDR2 ANQGSEA. The CDR3 loop spans 12 amino acids. CDR3 sequence reads: CSVTSGRDEQFF. The DNA of the CDR3 is TGCAGCGTTACTAGCGGGAGAGATGAGCAGTTCTTC.

The rearrangement links TRBV28 to TRBJ1-1; TRBD1 might be the D (6 bases). This CDR3 comprises 14 residues. V lost 6 bases, J lost 2 bases, and 13 bases lay in between. Germline loops: CDR1 MDHEN, CDR2 SYDVKM. The CDR3 region is CASREQGANTEAFF. CDR3 coding DNA: TGTGCCAGCAGGGAACAGGGCGCCAACACTGAAGCTTTCTTT.

This clone showed up many times. This chain links TRBV6-1 with TRBJ2-7, with 9 bases fitting TRBD2. CDR1 is MNHNS, CDR2 SASEGT, per germline. The CDR3 runs 14 residues. V was pared by 3 bases and J by 4 bases, with 4 bases of the junction left unmatched. The CDR3: CASSDGSGGYEQYF. Written as DNA, the CDR3 is TGTGCCAGCAGTGACGGTAGCGGGGGTTACGAGCAGTACTTC.

The genes are TRBV6-1 and TRBJ1-2, with a tentative D call TRBD1 (5 bases). The ends were cut back, 4 bases at V and 8 bases at J, with 14 bases in the middle. Germline values: CDR1 MNHNS, CDR2 SASEGT. CDR3 length equals 13 residues. The CDR3 bases are TGTGCCAGCAGTGTCGGGACTCAAGTGGGCTACACCTTC. Translated, it gives CASSVGTQVGYTF.

The chain recombines TRBV5-1 with TRBJ1-6, with 9 bases aligning to TRBD1. CDR1 SGHRS and CDR2 YFSETQ come from the germline V gene. This CDR3 has 16 amino acids. J gave up 6 bases and V 3 bases, and 7 bases lay outside the gene matches. The chain's CDR3 is CASSSDRGDGNSPLHF. The CDR3 DNA sequence: TGCGCCAGCAGCTCAGACAGGGGGGACGGTAATTCACCCCTCCACTTT.

This clone was counted once. This rearrangement joins TRBV29-1 to TRBJ1-5, with D unclear. Germline lookup yields CDR1 SQVTM and CDR2 ANQGSEA. This CDR3 spans 14 amino acids. With 4 bases removed from V and 4 bases from J, the gap between germline ends came to 14 bases. The CDR3, as DNA: TGCAGCGTTGCGGGTAGTGACCCTAATCAGCCCCAGCATTTT. This codes for CSVAGSDPNQPQHF.

This chain links TRBV2 with TRBJ2-1; TRBD2 aligns across 7 bases. The length of the CDR3 is 15 residues. V trimming: 5 bases; J trimming: 4 bases; junction bases outside the gene matches: 8. In germline, CDR1 is SNHLY, CDR2 FYNNEI. CDR3 protein: CASSPRGLTYNEQFF. Written as DNA, the CDR3 is TGTGCCAGCAGTCCAAGGGGACTAACATACAATGAGCAGTTCTTC.

V usage is TRBV27 and J usage is TRBJ2-3, with 7 bases matching TRBD2. V shed 2 bases, J shed 2 bases, and the junction held 4 bases outside the gene matches. This CDR3 is built from 15 residues. The germline V gene encodes CDR1 MNHEY and CDR2 SMNVEV (reference sequence). The CDR3, as DNA: TGTGCCAGCAGTTTAGGGGGAGGGGTCACAGATACGCAGTATTTT. It yields the protein CASSLGGGVTDTQYF.

The chain combines TRBV27 with TRBJ2-7; 11 nucleotides align to TRBD2. The ends lost 6 bases at V and 5 bases at J; junction bases unmatched: 9. This CDR3 has 15 residues. The V gene's germline CDR1 is MNHEY and CDR2 SMNVEV (reference sequence). In DNA, the CDR3 is TGTGCCAGCAGCCCACTAGCGGGAGTATCTGACGAGCAGTACTTC. It yields the protein CASSPLAGVSDEQYF.

The CDR3 loop is CASSPISKGGVGYTF. CDR3 DNA: TGTGCCAGCAGCCCCATATCGAAAGGGGGGGTAGGCTACACCTTC. The V call is TRBV9, the J call TRBJ1-2; tentative D call: TRBD1 (6 bases). Trimming shortened V by 4 bases and J by 8 bases, and 21 bases separated the two germline ends. Germline V gene data show CDR1 as SGDLS and CDR2 as YYNGEE. CDR3 length: 15 residues.

The gene calls are TRBV7-9 and TRBJ2-1; D gene ambiguous. CDR1 is SEHNR, CDR2 FQNEAQ, per germline (reference sequence). This CDR3 comprises 12 residues. Trimming cost V 7 bases and J 1 base, with 5 bases left between them. The DNA of the CDR3 is TGTGCCAGCAATCCGTCCTACAATGAGCAGTTCTTC. It specifies CASNPSYNEQFF.

The rearrangement uses TRBV1 and TRBJ1-3. TRBV1 is designated a pseudogene. This CDR3 is 16 amino acids long. The CDR3 coding sequence is TGCACCAGCAGCCAAGAAAAGCTTACTTCTGGAAACACCATATATTTT. It translates to CTSSQEKLTSGNTIYF.

The chain is built from TRBV25-1 and TRBJ2-5, with 12 positions matching TRBD2. Germline CDR1 and CDR2: MGHDK and SYGVNS. The CDR3 loop spans 15 amino acids. V trimming: 8 bases; J trimming: 3 bases; junction bases outside the gene matches: 7. CDR3 sequence: CASPGASGGEETQYF. Written as DNA, the CDR3 is TGTGCCAGCCCCGGGGCTAGCGGGGGGGAAGAGACCCAGTACTTC.

The chain is built from TRBV30 and TRBJ1-5; no definite D call. Germline-derived CDR1 and CDR2 are GTSNPN and SVGIG (reference sequence). Trimming stripped 2 bases from V and 3 bases from J, with 8 bases between. This CDR3 is built from 13 residues. CDR3 DNA: TGTGCCTGGAGTTGGTCAGTCAATCAGCCCCAGCATTTT. Amino acids: CAWSWSVNQPQHF.

This clone has more than one count but fewer than ten. This sequence joins TRBV11-2 and TRBJ2-7, with 10 bases lining up with TRBD1. Germline values: CDR1 SGHAT, CDR2 FQNNGV. V shed 9 bases and J 4 bases; nucleotides not matched to a gene: 12. This CDR3 has 15 amino acids. The CDR3 protein is CASRAPGQGKYEQYF. The CDR3 nucleotides read TGTGCCAGTAGAGCTCCGGGACAGGGGAAGTACGAGCAGTACTTC. Variable domain in full (rest from reference TRBV11-2 and TRBJ2-7): EAGVAQSPRYKIIEKRQSVAFWCNPISGHATLYWYQQILGQGPKLLIQFQNNGVVDDSQLPKDRFSAERLKGVDSTLKIQPAKLEDSAVYLCASRAPGQGKYEQYFGPGTRLTVT.

The CDR3 sequence is CASQGGYEQYF. In nucleotides, the CDR3 is TGTGCCAGCCAGGGGGGTTACGAGCAGTACTTC. The rearrangement joins TRBV2 to TRBJ2-7; D possibly corresponds to TRBD1 (7 bases). This CDR3 has 11 residues. CDR1 SNHLY and CDR2 FYNNEI come from the germline V gene. Trimming shortened V by 8 bases and J by 4 bases, and 9 bases separated the two germline ends.

There are a few counts of this clone. The rearrangement uses TRBV5-4 and TRBJ2-2; 10 positions agree with TRBD1. The CDR3 extends over 16 amino acids. The V gene's germline CDR1 is SGHNT and CDR2 YYREEE (reference sequence). Germline trimming cut 2 bases from V and 6 bases from J; bases unmatched to any gene: 7. The CDR3 reads CASSFPGQGPAGELFF. CDR3 nucleotide sequence: TGTGCCAGCAGCTTTCCGGGACAGGGGCCCGCCGGGGAGCTGTTTTTT.

This clone was counted between two and nine times. The chain uses TRBV6-5 and TRBJ1-5; no definite D call. The CDR3 spans 13 residues. Trimming left V 0 bases short and J 5 bases short, with 5 bases between. Germline CDR1 and CDR2: MNHEY and SVGAGI. CDR3 residues: CASSYSLYQPQHF. DNA for the CDR3: TGTGCCAGCAGTTACTCCCTCTATCAGCCCCAGCATTTT.

The CDR3 nucleotides read TGTGCCAGCAGTGAATATAGCGGGAGCTCCTACGAGCAGTACTTC. This codes for CASSEYSGSSYEQYF. V gene TRBV25-1 combines with J gene TRBJ2-7; TRBD2 matches at 9 bases. Germline assignment: CDR1 MGHDK and CDR2 SYGVNS. With V trimmed by 0 bases and J by 0 bases, 0 bases remained unmatched. This CDR3 contains 15 residues.

The gene calls are TRBV15 and TRBJ2-7; perhaps TRBD2 as D (5 bases). CDR3 length equals 14 residues. Between the trimmed V and J ends, which lost 1 base and 5 bases, there was a span of 12 bases. The V gene's germline CDR1 is LNHNV and CDR2 YYDKDF (reference sequence). The CDR3 region is CATSRGREIDEQYF. In DNA, the CDR3 is TGTGCCACCAGCAGAGGACGGGAAATAGACGAGCAGTACTTC.

The chain is built from TRBV29-1 and TRBJ1-4; D not certain. The CDR3 is 17 residues long. The V gene lost 0 bases and the J gene lost 5 bases, with 19 bases spanning the gap. Germline CDR1 and CDR2: SQVTM and ANQGSEA. In DNA form, the CDR3 reads TGCAGCGTTGAAGAGTCGGGCTTCAACTCGGGAAATGAAAAACTGTTTTTT. Residues: CSVEESGFNSGNEKLFF. The variable domain in full, completed from reference TRBV29-1 and TRBJ1-4, reads SAVISQKPSRDICQRGTSLTIQCQVDSQVTMMFWYRQQPGQSLTLIATANQGSEATYESGFVIDKFPISRPNLTFSTLTVSNMSPEDSSIYLCSVEESGFNSGNEKLFFGSGTQLSVL.

The chain uses TRBV6-1 and TRBJ2-5, with D uncertain. The CDR3 is 13 residues long. Trimming left V 4 bases short and J 3 bases short, with 9 bases between. Germline V gene data show CDR1 as MNHNS and CDR2 as SASEGT. The CDR3 bases are TGTGCCAGCAGTGCTCAGATAAAAGAGACCCAGTACTTC. Translating it yields CASSAQIKETQYF.

V is TRBV5-4 and J is TRBJ2-3, with a possible D match to TRBD1 (6 bases). The germline gives CDR1 SGHNT, CDR2 YYREEE (reference sequence). The CDR3 runs 15 residues. V was pared by 2 bases and J by 3 bases, with 13 bases between. The CDR3 is CASSFWIRGTDTQYF. The CDR3 coding sequence is TGTGCCAGCAGCTTTTGGATCAGGGGAACAGATACGCAGTATTTT.

This sequence joins TRBV30 and TRBJ2-7, with D possibly being TRBD1 (6 bases). CDR1 is GTSNPN, CDR2 SVGIG, per germline (reference sequence). The CDR3 sequence is 14 residues long. V was trimmed by 0 bases and J by 3 bases, leaving 12 bases between them. For the CDR3, the DNA is TGTGCCTGGAGTGTACCGGGACAAAGCTACGAGCAGTACTTC. Amino acids: CAWSVPGQSYEQYF.